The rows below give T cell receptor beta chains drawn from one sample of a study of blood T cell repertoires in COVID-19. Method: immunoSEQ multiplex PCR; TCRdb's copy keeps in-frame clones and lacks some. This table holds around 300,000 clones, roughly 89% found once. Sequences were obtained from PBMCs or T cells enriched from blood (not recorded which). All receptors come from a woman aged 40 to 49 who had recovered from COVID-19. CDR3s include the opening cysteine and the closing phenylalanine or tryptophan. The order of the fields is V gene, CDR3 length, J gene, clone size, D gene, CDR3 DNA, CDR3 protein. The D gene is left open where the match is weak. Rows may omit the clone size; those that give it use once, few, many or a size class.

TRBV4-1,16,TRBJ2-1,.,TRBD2,TGCGCCAGCAGCCAAAAGCGGGGGGTCCTCTACAATGAGCAGTTCTTC,CASSQKRGVLYNEQFF
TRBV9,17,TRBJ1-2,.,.,TGTGCCAGCAGCGCCTTCGGGGGGGGACTAGCTAACTATGGCTACACCTTC,CASSAFGGGLANYGYTF
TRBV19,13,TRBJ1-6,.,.,TGTGCCAGTAGTCTGGGCTTTGGATCACCCCTCCACTTT,CASSLGFGSPLHF
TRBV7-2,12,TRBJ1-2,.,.,TGTGCCAGCAGCTTTCGGGGTGATGGCTACACCTTC,CASSFRGDGYTF
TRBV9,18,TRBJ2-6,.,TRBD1,TGTGCCAGCAGCGTGACAGGGGGCCAAGCGTCCGGGGCCAACGTCCTGACTTTC,CASSVTGGQASGANVLTF
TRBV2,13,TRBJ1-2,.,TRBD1,TGTGCCAGCAGTGTTGACAGGGCGTATGGCTACACCTTC,CASSVDRAYGYTF
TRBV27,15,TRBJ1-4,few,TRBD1,TGTGCCAGCACATCCCGGGACAGGGGGCGAGAAAAACTGTTTTTT,CASTSRDRGREKLFF
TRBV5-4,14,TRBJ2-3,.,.,TGTGCCAGCACCGTGGGGGGAAGCACAGATACGCAGTATTTT,CASTVGGSTDTQYF
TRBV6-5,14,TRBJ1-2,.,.,TGTGCCAGCAGTTTCAGGGGAGTAAGCCTAAACTACACCTTC,CASSFRGVSLNYTF
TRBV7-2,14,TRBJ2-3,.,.,TGTGCCAGCAGCTTCGGTTATAGCACAGATACGCAGTATTTT,CASSFGYSTDTQYF
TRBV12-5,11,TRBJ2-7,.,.,TGTGCTAGTGGCAGGGGTCTCGAGCAGTACTTC,CASGRGLEQYF
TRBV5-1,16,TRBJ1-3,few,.,TGCGCCAGCAGCTTGGCGGCCAGACTCTCTGGAAACACCATATATTTT,CASSLAARLSGNTIYF